The 6 T cell receptor beta chains given below trace back to one sample, sequenced in a study of blood T cell repertoires in COVID-19. The method was immunoSEQ multiplex PCR; TCRdb's version includes in-frame clones alone and lacks a portion of them. Here the sample spans over 200,000 clones, 75% to 90% being singletons. The specimen was PBMCs or T cells enriched from blood (not recorded which). These receptors originate from a woman aged 45-65 years who had recovered from COVID-19.

This chain joins TRBV5-1 and TRBJ2-1; the D is unclear. The CDR3 runs to 15 residues. Germline V gene lookup returns CDR1 SGHRS and CDR2 YFSETQ. V gave up 1 base and J gave up 4 bases, with 12 bases separating them. The CDR3 nucleotides are TGCGCCAGCAGCTTGCTTAATCCCCCTTACAATGAGCAGTTCTTC. This encodes CASSLLNPPYNEQFF.

For the CDR3, the DNA is TGTGCCAGCAGCCCCCGGACAGCAAGCCTCGAAGAGACCCAGTACTTC. Translation: CASSPRTASLEETQYF. The chain has TRBV5-4 and TRBJ2-5; the D gene is possibly TRBD1 (6 bases). The CDR3 loop spans 16 amino acids. The germline V gene encodes CDR1 SGHNT and CDR2 YYREEE (reference sequence). Trimming cost V 4 bases and J 3 bases, with 19 bases left between them.

This clone has more than one count but fewer than ten. V gene TRBV18 combines with J gene TRBJ1-3; 8 bases line up with TRBD1. The CDR3 sequence is 15 residues long. Trimming removed 5 bases from V and 0 bases from J; junction bases left unmatched: 3. Germline V gene lookup returns CDR1 KGHSH and CDR2 LQKENI. The DNA of the CDR3 is TGTGCCAGCTCATCGGGACAGGTCTCTGGAAACACCATATATTTT. Its translation: CASSSGQVSGNTIYF. Full variable domain (rest looked up from reference TRBV18 and TRBJ1-3): NAGVMQNPRHLVRRRGQEARLRCSPMKGHSHVYWYRQLPEEGLKFMVYLQKENIIDESGMPKERFSAEFPKEGPSILRIQQVVRGDSAAYFCASSSGQVSGNTIYFGEGSWLTVV.

The chain links TRBV5-6 to TRBJ1-3, with D perhaps matching TRBD1 (5 bases). With 0 bases removed from V and 1 base from J, the gap between germline ends came to 14 bases. CDR1 is SGHDT and CDR2 is YYEEEE in the germline V gene. CDR3 length: 17 amino acids. The CDR3 region has the DNA TGTGCCAGCAGCTTGGATTGGGGCACCTTATCTGGAAACACCATATATTTT. It translates to CASSLDWGTLSGNTIYF.

This clone was seen only once. J is TRBJ2-3 and V is TRBV2, with D perhaps TRBD2 (5 bases). V was cut by 8 bases and J by 4 bases, with 22 bases left in between. This CDR3 contains 16 residues. Germline-derived CDR1 and CDR2 are SNHLY and FYNNEI. This CDR3 reads CASPSPGKPAPDTQYF. The CDR3 region has the DNA TGTGCCAGCCCCTCCCCGGGAAAGCCAGCGCCAGATACGCAGTATTTT. The whole variable domain, filled in from reference TRBV2 and TRBJ2-3, reads EPEVTQTPSHQVTQMGQEVILRCVPISNHLYFYWYRQILGQKVEFLVSFYNNEISEKSEIFDDQFSVERPDGSNFTLKIRSTKLEDSAMYFCASPSPGKPAPDTQYFGPGTRLTVL.

Written as DNA, the CDR3 is TGTGCCAGCAGCTGGGGACTAGTGGTGGAAAACATTCAGTACTTC. The encoded protein is CASSWGLVVENIQYF. The chain has TRBV7-8 and TRBJ2-4; 8 nucleotides align to TRBD2. Germline CDR1 and CDR2: SGHVS and FQNEAQ. There are 15 residues in the CDR3. Trimming cost V 4 bases and J 5 bases; bases outside gene matches: 7.